Presented here are 9 T cell receptor beta chains from one specimen sequenced in a study of tumour-infiltrating T cells in Burkitt lymphoma. TCRdb keeps only in-frame clones here, not all; method: immunoSEQ multiplex PCR. This table has under 2,000 clones, about 38% appearing once. The sequencing sample was made of tumor tissue. All receptors derive from a human donor with Burkitt lymphoma.

J is TRBJ2-1 and V is TRBV4-2; D call uncertain. The CDR3 runs to 15 residues. CDR1 is LGHNA, CDR2 YNFKEQ, per germline. V gave up 0 bases and J gave up 8 bases, with 14 bases separating them. The DNA for the CDR3 is TGTGCCAGCAGCCAAGAGGGTCAGCTATCGCATGAGCAGTTCTTC. Amino acid sequence: CASSQEGQLSHEQFF.

This clone was recorded once. At the DNA level, this CDR3 is encoded by other sequences in the same sample as well. The chain has TRBV5-4 and TRBJ1-2, with 10 nucleotides matching TRBD1. Unmatched junction bases numbered 3, after V lost 1 base and J lost 6 bases. This CDR3 is 14 amino acids long. The V gene's germline CDR1 is SGHNT and CDR2 YYREEE (reference sequence). The CDR3 bases are TGTGCCAGCAGCTTGCGCGGACAGGGGGATGGCTACACCTTC. Translated, it gives CASSLRGQGDGYTF.

This clone was observed a single time. The CDR3 sequence: CASSIHPAQGDNEQFF. CDR3 bases: TGTGCCAGTAGTATCCATCCAGCGCAGGGGGATAATGAGCAGTTCTTC. The chain recombines TRBV19 with TRBJ2-1; 7 positions match TRBD1. The CDR3 covers 16 residues. Germline assignment: CDR1 LNHDA and CDR2 SQIVND (reference sequence). The V segment lost 3 bases and the J segment 7 bases; nucleotides outside the gene matches: 12.

This chain links TRBV13 with TRBJ1-1, with D hard to call. The CDR3 consists of 14 residues. V shed 1 base and J shed 8 bases, with 14 bases lying between them. Germline-derived CDR1 and CDR2 are PRHDT and FYEKMQ (reference sequence). The CDR3 DNA is TGTGCCAGCAGCTTAGCCCGGGATTTAAGCGAAGCTTTCTTT. This translates into CASSLARDLSEAFF.

The chain recombines TRBV13 with TRBJ1-2; D unclear. CDR3 length: 11 amino acids. In germline, CDR1 is PRHDT, CDR2 FYEKMQ (reference sequence). V was pared by 3 bases and J by 6 bases, with 5 bases between. CDR3 DNA sequence: TGTGCCAGCAGCTTTCTAAATGGCTACACCTTC. This codes for CASSFLNGYTF.

This clone was seen a handful of times. Relative to the germline gene, one junction end is altered; a read error may explain this. This chain links TRBV28 with TRBJ1-3; no definite D call. Germline CDR1 is MDHEN and CDR2 is SYDVKM. This CDR3 comprises 15 residues. CDR3 in DNA: TGTGCCAGCAGTTTAGGCCCCTACTCTGGAAATACCATATATTTT. Translating it yields CASSLGPYSGNTIYF. Combining the CDR3 with reference TRBV28 and TRBJ1-3 gives the whole variable domain DVKVTQSSRYLVKRTGEKVFLECVQDMDHENMFWYRQDPGLGLRLIYFSYDVKMKEKGDIPEGYSVSREKKERFSLILESASTNQTSMYLCASSLGPYSGNTIYFGEGSWLTVV.

Only a few counts were recorded for this clone. The V call is TRBV7-9, the J call TRBJ1-1, with 9 bases matching TRBD1. V lost 5 bases to trimming and J lost 6 bases; unmatched junction nucleotides: 10. Germline-derived CDR1 and CDR2 are SEHNR and FQNEAQ (reference sequence). The CDR3 contains 15 residues. Written as DNA, the CDR3 is TGTGCCAGCAGCATACGGGACAGGGAGAGCGCTGAAGCTTTCTTT. This translates into CASSIRDRESAEAFF.

The rearrangement links TRBV29-1 to TRBJ2-1, with 12 bases identical to TRBD2. V lost 6 bases to trimming and J lost 10 bases; unmatched junction nucleotides: 19. Germline V gene data show CDR1 as SQVTM and CDR2 as ANQGSEA. This CDR3 comprises 17 residues. The DNA for the CDR3 is TGCAGCGTGACCGGTGCTCCTACCCCTAGCGGGGGGGCCGAGCAGTTCTTC. Translated, it gives CSVTGAPTPSGGAEQFF.

The J gene is TRBJ1-1, the V gene TRBV25-1; the D gene is possibly TRBD1 (6 bases). The V gene's germline CDR1 is MGHDK and CDR2 SYGVNS. The CDR3 runs to 14 residues. Trimming left V 5 bases short and J 0 bases short, with 10 bases between. The CDR3 here is CASSSWTVNTEAFF. CDR3 coding DNA: TGTGCCAGCAGTAGTTGGACAGTGAACACTGAAGCTTTCTTT.